These T cell receptor beta chains were read from a single sample in a study of post-analysis software for immune sequencing data. MiXCR was run by TCRdb on the PCR reads, yielding one entry per CDR3 protein. Here the sample spans around 440,000 distinct CDR3 sequences, under 55% being singletons. Sequencing was done on a sample of blood. The receptors originated from a girl aged 5-17 years with multiple sclerosis. Both conserved end residues are part of each CDR3. The D gene is left open where the match is weak. Size is omitted from some rows. Given values are once, few, many or a class for expanded clones.

clone size: NA
V gene: TRBV28
J gene: TRBJ2-1
D gene: NA
CDR3 protein: CASSLFRLAEYNEQFF
CDR3 DNA: TGTGCCAGCAGTTTATTTAGGCTAGCAGAGTACAATGAGCAGTTCTTC

clone size: NA
V gene: TRBV15
J gene: TRBJ2-7
D gene: NA
CDR3 protein: CATSTIRTTSSYEQYF
CDR3 DNA: TGTGCCACCAGCACTATCCGGACAACTAGCTCCTACGAGCAGTACTTC

clone size: NA
V gene: TRBV3-1
J gene: TRBJ2-5
D gene: NA
CDR3 protein: CASSQERYPETQYF
CDR3 DNA: TGTGCCAGCAGCCAAGAAAGATACCCGGAGACCCAGTACTTC

clone size: once
V gene: TRBV14
J gene: TRBJ2-7
D gene: NA
CDR3 protein: CASSPPDRGWGSGRFYEQYF
CDR3 DNA: TGTGCCAGCAGCCCCCCGGACAGGGGATGGGGTAGCGGGAGATTCTACGAGCAGTACTTC

clone size: NA
V gene: TRBV6-4
J gene: TRBJ2-3
D gene: TRBD2
CDR3 protein: CASSDTGTSGRGSDTQYF
CDR3 DNA: TGTGCCAGCAGTGACACCGGGACTAGCGGAAGGGGCTCAGATACGCAGTATTTT

clone size: NA
V gene: TRBV12-3/TRBV12-4
J gene: TRBJ2-5
D gene: NA
CDR3 protein: CASSLSSVRVETQYF
CDR3 DNA: TGTGCCAGCAGTTTAAGTTCGGTGAGAGTGGAGACCCAGTACTTC

clone size: NA
V gene: TRBV9
J gene: TRBJ2-3
D gene: TRBD2
CDR3 protein: CASSVVPSGSGADTQYF
CDR3 DNA: TGTGCCAGCAGCGTAGTTCCCAGCGGGAGTGGAGCAGATACGCAGTATTTT

clone size: once
V gene: TRBV6-4
J gene: TRBJ1-6
D gene: TRBD1
CDR3 protein: CASYSGQGTISYNSPLHF
CDR3 DNA: TGTGCCAGCTACTCGGGACAGGGGACCATATCCTATAATTCACCCCTCCACTTT

clone size: many
V gene: TRBV5-6
J gene: TRBJ2-3
D gene: TRBD2
CDR3 protein: CASSWTSGSTDTQYF
CDR3 DNA: TGTGCCAGCAGCTGGACTAGCGGGAGCACAGATACGCAGTATTTT

clone size: NA
V gene: TRBV24-1
J gene: TRBJ2-7
D gene: TRBD2
CDR3 protein: CATSDLFLPGTSGCWVWDEQYF
CDR3 DNA: TGTGCCACCAGTGACCTTTTTCTTCCCGGGACTAGCGGCTGCTGGGTTTGGGACGAGCAGTACTTC

clone size: few
V gene: TRBV7-8
J gene: TRBJ2-7
D gene: NA
CDR3 protein: CASSRDPSGASSVEQYF
CDR3 DNA: TGTGCCAGCAGCCGGGACCCCAGTGGAGCATCTTCGGTCGAGCAGTACTTC

clone size: NA
V gene: TRBV24-1
J gene: TRBJ2-7
D gene: NA
CDR3 protein: CATSESGAAYEQYF
CDR3 DNA: TGTGCCACCAGTGAATCGGGAGCGGCCTACGAGCAGTACTTC

clone size: NA
V gene: TRBV6-6
J gene: TRBJ2-3
D gene: NA
CDR3 protein: CASSRLPPDSTDTQYF
CDR3 DNA: TGTGCCAGCAGCCGACTCCCACCCGACTCCACAGATACGCAGTATTTT

clone size: NA
V gene: TRBV27
J gene: TRBJ2-3
D gene: TRBD1
CDR3 protein: CASSPPLHGQGGTDTQYF
CDR3 DNA: TGTGCCAGCAGTCCCCCTCTCCATGGACAGGGCGGCACAGATACGCAGTATTTT

clone size: few
V gene: TRBV29-1
J gene: TRBJ1-1
D gene: TRBD1
CDR3 protein: CSVHLQGILGTEAFF
CDR3 DNA: TGCAGCGTTCATTTACAGGGGATCCTTGGGACTGAAGCTTTCTTT

clone size: NA
V gene: TRBV27
J gene: TRBJ1-1
D gene: NA
CDR3 protein: CASIRGPEAFF
CDR3 DNA: TGTGCCAGCATCAGGGGTCCTGAAGCTTTCTTT

clone size: NA
V gene: TRBV29-1
J gene: TRBJ2-5
D gene: NA
CDR3 protein: CSVEDPLALVIETQYF
CDR3 DNA: TGCAGCGTTGAAGACCCACTGGCTCTAGTTATCGAGACCCAGTACTTC

clone size: NA
V gene: TRBV3-1
J gene: TRBJ2-7
D gene: TRBD2
CDR3 protein: CASSLDSGRSSYNEQYF
CDR3 DNA: TGTGCCAGCAGCCTAGATAGCGGGAGGAGCTCCTACAATGAGCAGTACTTC